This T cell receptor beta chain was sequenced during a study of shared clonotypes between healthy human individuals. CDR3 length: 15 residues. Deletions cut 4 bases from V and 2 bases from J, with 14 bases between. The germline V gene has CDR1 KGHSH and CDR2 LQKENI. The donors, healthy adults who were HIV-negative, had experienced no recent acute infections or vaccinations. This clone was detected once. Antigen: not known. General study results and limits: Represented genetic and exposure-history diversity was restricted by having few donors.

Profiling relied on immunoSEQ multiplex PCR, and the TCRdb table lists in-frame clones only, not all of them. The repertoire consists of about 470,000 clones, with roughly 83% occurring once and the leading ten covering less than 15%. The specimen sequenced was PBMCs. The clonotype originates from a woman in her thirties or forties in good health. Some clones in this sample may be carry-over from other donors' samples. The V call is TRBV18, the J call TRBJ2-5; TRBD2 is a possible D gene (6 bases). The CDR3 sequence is CASSLIGDSQETQYF. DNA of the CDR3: TGTGCCAGCTCACTCATCGGGGACTCGCAAGAGACCCAGTACTTC.